This T cell receptor beta chain is from a study of blood T cell repertoires in COVID-19. Study details: Spain, Italy and the United States supplied samples that represented acute and convalescent COVID-19. Nucleic acid was either cDNA or gDNA, and it came from T cells, B-cell-depleted T cells, or PBMCs.

Authors' methods: The authors estimated nucleated cell counts from reference gene primer amplification. Libraries were prepared by immunoSEQ multiplex PCR; TCRdb keeps only in-frame clonotypes and omits some of them. From that table come the V and J calls and clone size; the DNA was used to work out D and trimming. The sample shows 200,000 to 300,000 clones, about 81% of them seen only once. Trimming at V came to 5 bases and at J to 4 bases, leaving 15 bases not matched to a gene. Germline V CDR1 and CDR2: GTSNPN, SVGIG (reference sequence). The length of the CDR3 is 17 residues. Sequenced material: peripheral blood. The TCR originated in a woman aged 60-75 years with active or convalescent COVID-19. V usage is TRBV30 and J usage is TRBJ2-2; 8 bases match TRBD2. The CDR3 DNA reads as TGTGCCTGGCGAGCCGGGCTCGGGGGGGAGTTCACCGGGGAGCTGTTTTTT. Its protein is CAWRAGLGGEFTGELFF.